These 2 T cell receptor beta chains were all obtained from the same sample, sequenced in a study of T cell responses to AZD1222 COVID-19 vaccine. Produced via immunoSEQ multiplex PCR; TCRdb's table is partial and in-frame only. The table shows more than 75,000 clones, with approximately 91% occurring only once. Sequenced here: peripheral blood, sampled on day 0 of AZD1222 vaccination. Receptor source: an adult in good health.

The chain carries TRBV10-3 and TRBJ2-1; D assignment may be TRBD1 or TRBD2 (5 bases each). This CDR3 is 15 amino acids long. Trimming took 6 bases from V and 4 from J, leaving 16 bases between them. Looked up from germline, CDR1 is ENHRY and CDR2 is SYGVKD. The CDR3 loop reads CAIRIDGTGYNEQFF. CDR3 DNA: TGTGCCATCAGGATAGACGGGACCGGGTACAATGAGCAGTTCTTC.

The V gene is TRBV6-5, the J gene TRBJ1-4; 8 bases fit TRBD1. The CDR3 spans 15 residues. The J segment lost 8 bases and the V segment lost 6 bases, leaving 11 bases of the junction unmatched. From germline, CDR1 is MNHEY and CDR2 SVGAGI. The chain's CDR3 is CASRRIQGAWEKLFF. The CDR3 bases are TGTGCCAGCAGGAGAATTCAGGGGGCATGGGAAAAACTGTTTTTT.